This entry lists 6 T cell receptor beta chains sequenced from one sample in a study of blood T cell repertoires in COVID-19. The table came from immunoSEQ multiplex PCR; TCRdb's copy has only in-frame clones and leaves some out. Of over 55,000 clones in the sample, under 95% are singletons; the top ten hold around 9%. The sequencing input was peripheral blood. The receptors shown here come from a human donor in a cohort sampled during active COVID-19.

The CDR3 spells CASSESAGVRGYTF. The CDR3 nucleotides read TGTGCCAGCAGTGAAAGCGCCGGGGTACGGGGCTACACCTTC. V is TRBV6-1 and J is TRBJ1-2, with D unresolved. Germline lookup yields CDR1 MNHNS and CDR2 SASEGT. With 2 bases removed from V and 8 bases from J, the gap between germline ends came to 15 bases. CDR3 length equals 14 residues.

The chain couples TRBV18 to TRBJ2-7; TRBD2 matches 8 bases. The CDR3 has 13 residues. Trimming removed 3 bases from V and 4 bases from J; junction bases left unmatched: 2. Germline loops: CDR1 KGHSH, CDR2 LQKENI. CDR3 residues: CASSPRGAYEQYF. CDR3 nucleotide sequence: TGTGCCAGCTCACCGCGGGGGGCATACGAGCAGTACTTC.

The chain couples TRBV5-6 to TRBJ1-1, with TRBD1 matching 8 bases. The CDR3 length is 14 residues. Per germline, CDR1 SGHDT and CDR2 YYEEEE. The ends lost 2 bases at V and 1 base at J; junction bases unmatched: 1. For the CDR3, the DNA is TGTGCCAGCAGCTTTGGGACAGGGAACACTGAAGCTTTCTTT. As protein: CASSFGTGNTEAFF.

The gene calls are TRBV12-3 or TRBV12-4 and TRBJ1-6; D perhaps matches TRBD1 (5 bases). CDR3 size: 12 residues. V lost 0 bases and J 13 bases, leaving 7 bases between the germline ends. The CDR3: CASSLAGGPLHF. DNA for the CDR3: TGTGCCAGCAGTTTAGCTGGGGGGCCCCTCCACTTT.

The J gene is TRBJ2-7, the V gene TRBV11-2, with TRBD2 as a possible D gene (6 bases). Trimming took off 0 bases at V and 3 bases at J, with 18 bases between the two ends. Germline V gives CDR1 SGHAT, CDR2 FQNNGV. This CDR3 is 17 amino acids long. The CDR3 loop is CASSLEGWTAGLYEQYF. The DNA of the CDR3 is TGTGCCAGCAGCTTAGAAGGGTGGACGGCGGGGCTCTACGAGCAGTACTTC.

This chain joins TRBV6-4 and TRBJ1-5; a weak D match, TRBD1 (6 bases). In germline, CDR1 is MRHNA, CDR2 SNTAGT. The CDR3 is 15 amino acids. V was cut by 3 bases and J by 3 bases, with 12 bases left in between. In DNA form, the CDR3 reads TGTGCCAGCAGTGAGGAAGGGGGATCCAATCAGCCCCAGCATTTT. Its translation is CASSEEGGSNQPQHF.